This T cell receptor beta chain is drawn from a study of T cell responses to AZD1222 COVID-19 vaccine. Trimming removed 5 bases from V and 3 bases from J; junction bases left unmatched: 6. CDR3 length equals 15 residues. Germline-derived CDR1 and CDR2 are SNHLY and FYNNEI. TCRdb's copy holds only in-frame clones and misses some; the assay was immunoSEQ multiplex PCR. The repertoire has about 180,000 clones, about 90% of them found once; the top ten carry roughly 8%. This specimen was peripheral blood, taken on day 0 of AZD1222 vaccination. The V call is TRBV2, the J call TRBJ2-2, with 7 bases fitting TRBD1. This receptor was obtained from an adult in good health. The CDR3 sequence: CASSKQGWDTGELFF. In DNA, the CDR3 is TGTGCCAGCAGTAAACAGGGGTGGGACACCGGGGAGCTGTTTTTT.